A selection of T cell receptor beta chains follows, all from one sample in a study of Graves' ophthalmopathy and Graves' hyperthyroidism. MiXCR was run by TCRdb on the multiplex PCR reads, yielding one entry per CDR3 protein. The sample has 500,000 to 700,000 distinct CDR3 sequences; about a fifth are singletons. Input material: peripheral blood. The origin of the receptors is a woman between 18 and 29 years old with stable Graves' hyperthyroidism. Some clones in this sample may be carry-over from other donors' samples. The CDR3 runs from the conserved cysteine through the conserved F or W. Fields, in order: clone size, V gene, J gene, D gene, CDR3 DNA, CDR3 protein. The D gene is left open where the match is weak. Some rows have no size entry. The others give once, few or many, or a class for an expanded clone.

clone_size: NA
v_call: TRBV6-5
j_call: TRBJ1-1
d_call: NA
cdr3_nt: TGTGCCAGCAGTTACTTAGAGAGGCCGGGGAGCACTGAAGCTTTCTTT
cdr3_aa: CASSYLERPGSTEAFF

clone_size: many
v_call: TRBV13
j_call: TRBJ2-7
d_call: NA
cdr3_nt: TGTGCCAGCAGCTTACGGGCAGGGGTCTACGAGCAGTACTTC
cdr3_aa: CASSLRAGVYEQYF

clone_size: many
v_call: TRBV3-1
j_call: TRBJ1-5
d_call: NA
cdr3_nt: TGTGCCAGCAGCCAGAGACTGGATCAGCCCCAGCATTTT
cdr3_aa: CASSQRLDQPQHF

clone_size: few
v_call: TRBV6-5
j_call: TRBJ2-7
d_call: NA
cdr3_nt: TGTGCCAGCAGTTACTCTGACTCCTACGAGCAGTACTTC
cdr3_aa: CASSYSDSYEQYF

clone_size: many
v_call: TRBV3-1
j_call: TRBJ1-6
d_call: TRBD1
cdr3_nt: TGTGCCAGCAGCCAAGAGAAGACAGGGACGAATTCACCCCTCCACTTT
cdr3_aa: CASSQEKTGTNSPLHF

clone_size: NA
v_call: TRBV28
j_call: TRBJ1-1
d_call: TRBD1
cdr3_nt: TGTGCCAGCAGTTCCGCAGGGGGCACTGGAGCTTTCTTT
cdr3_aa: CASSSAGGTGAFF

clone_size: NA
v_call: TRBV6-5
j_call: TRBJ2-7
d_call: NA
cdr3_nt: TGTGCCAGCAGTTACTCGATGAGCCCCCCAGTCTACGAGCAGTACTTC
cdr3_aa: CASSYSMSPPVYEQYF

clone_size: many
v_call: TRBV28
j_call: TRBJ1-1
d_call: NA
cdr3_nt: TGTGCCAGCAGTTTATGGGGGGGCGGGTACACTGAAGCTTTCTTT
cdr3_aa: CASSLWGGGYTEAFF

clone_size: few
v_call: TRBV4-1
j_call: TRBJ1-2
d_call: NA
cdr3_nt: TGCGCCAGCAGCCAAGCCCGATCATCCGCCCGAGGCTACACCTTC
cdr3_aa: CASSQARSSARGYTF

clone_size: many
v_call: TRBV7-8
j_call: TRBJ2-7
d_call: NA
cdr3_nt: TGTGCCAGCAGCTCCCAACGCGTTCCCTACGAGCAGTACTTC
cdr3_aa: CASSSQRVPYEQYF

clone_size: many
v_call: TRBV28
j_call: TRBJ1-2
d_call: NA
cdr3_nt: TGTGCCAGCAGTTTAGTAGCAGAGGGGATGGGAGGCTACACCTTC
cdr3_aa: CASSLVAEGMGGYTF

clone_size: NA
v_call: TRBV18
j_call: TRBJ1-2
d_call: TRBD1
cdr3_nt: TGTGCCAGCTCACCACCCCGACAGGGTGGCGGTGGCTACACCTTC
cdr3_aa: CASSPPRQGGGGYTF

clone_size: NA
v_call: TRBV2
j_call: TRBJ1-1
d_call: NA
cdr3_nt: TGTGCCAGCGCCCGGACACGAGGTAGAGGTGAAGCTTTCTTT
cdr3_aa: CASARTRGRGEAFF

clone_size: many
v_call: TRBV29-1
j_call: TRBJ1-2
d_call: TRBD1
cdr3_nt: TGCAGCGCCGGTGGACAGGATCTAGAGCAATATGGCTACACCTTC
cdr3_aa: CSAGGQDLEQYGYTF

clone_size: NA
v_call: TRBV7-2
j_call: TRBJ1-2
d_call: NA
cdr3_nt: TGTGCCAGCAGCTTACCGGACAGAAACTATGGCTACACCTTC
cdr3_aa: CASSLPDRNYGYTF

clone_size: few
v_call: TRBV5-8
j_call: TRBJ2-7
d_call: NA
cdr3_nt: TGTGCCAGCAGCCCCGTATCCGAGCAGTACTTC
cdr3_aa: CASSPVSEQYF